A single sample gave rise to the 30 T cell receptor beta chains below, sequenced in a study of graft-versus-host responses after intestinal transplantation. The assay was immunoSEQ multiplex PCR, and TCRdb's table has in-frame clones only and misses some. There are just under 65,000 clones in the sample; around nine tenths occur only once, and about 1.7% lies in the top ten. Their recognized antigens are unknown. The sample was unstimulated CD8+ T cells sorted from spleen or lymph node cells, taken before transplant. Receptors originate from a human donor who was the organ donor for an intestinal transplant.

This clone has only one observation. The chain has TRBV7-9 and TRBJ2-2; TRBD1 aligns across 8 bases. J gave up 4 bases and V 4 bases, and 5 bases lay outside the gene matches. CDR1 and CDR2 (germline): SEHNR, FQNEAQ (reference sequence). This CDR3 region has 15 residues. Here the CDR3 reads CASSSGQGPTGELFF. CDR3 nucleotide sequence: TGTGCCAGCAGCTCTGGACAGGGCCCCACCGGGGAGCTGTTTTTT.

The CDR3 loop is CASSSMGLAGDEQFF. The CDR3 nucleotides read TGCGCCAGCAGCTCAATGGGGCTAGCGGGAGATGAGCAGTTCTTC. The chain carries TRBV4-3 and TRBJ2-1, with 10 positions matching TRBD2. V trimming: 5 bases; J trimming: 8 bases; junction bases outside the gene matches: 9. There are 15 residues in the CDR3. Germline CDR1 is LGHNA and CDR2 is YSLEER.

The chain employs TRBV6-5 and TRBJ2-1, with 7 nucleotides matching TRBD1. The CDR3 is 14 amino acids. Trimming cost V 6 bases and J 0 bases; bases outside gene matches: 2. Germline CDR1 MNHEY, CDR2 SVGAGI. The CDR3 sequence: CASRGQTSYNEQFF. CDR3 DNA sequence: TGTGCCAGCAGGGGACAGACCTCCTACAATGAGCAGTTCTTC.

This chain links TRBV29-1 with TRBJ2-7; TRBD2 agrees at 13 bases. CDR1 is SQVTM and CDR2 is ANQGSEA in the germline V gene. The CDR3 spans 13 residues. Germline trimming cut 6 bases from V and 5 bases from J; bases unmatched to any gene: 4. For the CDR3, the DNA is TGCAGCGTGACGACTAGCGGGAGGAACGAGCAGTACTTC. Translation: CSVTTSGRNEQYF.

CDR3 amino acids: CASSEHRLADYNEQFF. The DNA for the CDR3 is TGTGCCAGCAGTGAACATAGACTAGCGGACTACAATGAGCAGTTCTTC. The chain couples TRBV25-1 to TRBJ2-1, with 9 nucleotides matching TRBD2. After removal of 2 bases from V and 3 bases from J, the junction contained 5 bases not matched to a gene. Germline V gene data show CDR1 as MGHDK and CDR2 as SYGVNS. This CDR3 comprises 16 residues.

This rearrangement joins TRBV2 to TRBJ1-1; the D is unclear. This CDR3 is 15 amino acids long. V was trimmed by 1 base and J by 1 base, leaving 10 bases between them. Germline loops: CDR1 SNHLY, CDR2 FYNNEI. The CDR3 coding sequence is TGTGCCAGCAGTGAAGGGGCCAAAGAGAACACTGAAGCTTTCTTT. Amino acid sequence: CASSEGAKENTEAFF.

The chain is built from TRBV7-9 and TRBJ2-2; D remains unclear. There are 15 residues in the CDR3. Germline V CDR1 and CDR2: SEHNR, FQNEAQ (reference sequence). Trimming stripped 2 bases from V and 3 bases from J, with 10 bases between. The CDR3 nucleotides read TGTGCCAGCAGCTTAAATAGAGTGCACACCGGGGAGCTGTTTTTT. Amino acids: CASSLNRVHTGELFF.

To note about this clone: The sample holds other DNA sequences that translate to the same CDR3. V is TRBV27 and J is TRBJ2-7; D might be TRBD2 (5 bases). This CDR3 is 14 amino acids long. The germline gives CDR1 MNHEY, CDR2 SMNVEV (reference sequence). V was clipped by 1 base and J by 3 bases, with 10 bases between them. CDR3 region: CASSLFGGYYEQYF. The CDR3 nucleotides are TGTGCCAGCAGTTTATTCGGCGGGTACTACGAGCAGTACTTC.

This chain connects TRBV11-2 to TRBJ2-7; D perhaps matches TRBD1 (6 bases). CDR1 and CDR2 (germline): SGHAT, FQNNGV. The CDR3 is made up of 13 amino acids. V shed 6 bases and J shed 4 bases, with 13 bases lying between them. This CDR3 is CASRSKQGYEQYF. The CDR3 bases are TGTGCCAGCAGGTCAAAACAGGGATACGAGCAGTACTTC.

The rearrangement links TRBV4-2 to TRBJ1-1, with D perhaps TRBD1 (6 bases). The ends were cut back, 2 bases at V and 1 base at J, with 20 bases in the middle. This CDR3 region has 18 residues. From germline, CDR1 is LGHNA and CDR2 YNFKEQ. The CDR3 sequence: CASSQKGQPGRENTEAFF. The CDR3 DNA reads as TGTGCCAGCAGCCAAAAAGGACAGCCGGGTAGAGAGAACACTGAAGCTTTCTTT.

The J gene is TRBJ1-5, the V gene TRBV27; tentatively, D is TRBD1 (6 bases). The CDR3 extends over 17 amino acids. The V end lost 3 bases, the J end lost 1 base, and 16 bases lay between the germline ends. Germline V lookup: CDR1 MNHEY, CDR2 SMNVEV (reference sequence). This CDR3 reads CASSFTHRVESNQPQHF. CDR3 nucleotides: TGTGCCAGCAGTTTTACCCACAGGGTGGAGAGCAATCAGCCCCAGCATTTT.

V gene TRBV7-6 combines with J gene TRBJ2-2, with 14 bases that match TRBD2. The CDR3 contains 17 residues. With V trimmed by 2 bases and J by 8 bases, 7 bases remained unmatched. The germline gives CDR1 SGHVS, CDR2 FNYEAQ. The CDR3: CASSLPTSGRAGGELFF. Here the CDR3 DNA reads TGTGCCAGCAGCTTACCGACTAGCGGGAGGGCCGGTGGGGAGCTGTTTTTT.

This clone was seen only once. The chain is built from TRBV9 and TRBJ2-7; 9 bases map to TRBD2. The germline V gene has CDR1 SGDLS and CDR2 YYNGEE. The trim removed 0 bases at V and 1 base at J, leaving 5 bases unmatched. This CDR3 comprises 16 residues. The CDR3 protein is CASSVGGRADSYEQYF. For the CDR3, the DNA is TGTGCCAGCAGCGTAGGCGGGAGGGCAGATTCCTACGAGCAGTACTTC.

The chain combines TRBV7-8 with TRBJ2-4; TRBD1 matches at 8 bases. The CDR3 spans 18 residues. Per germline, CDR1 SGHVS and CDR2 FQNEAQ. The trim removed 1 base at V and 0 bases at J, leaving 8 bases unmatched. The CDR3 DNA follows: TGTGCCAGCAGCTTAGTGGCAGGGGGCGCCTTAGCCAAAAACATTCAGTACTTC. Protein sequence: CASSLVAGGALAKNIQYF.

This clone was detected a few times. J is TRBJ1-1 and V is TRBV13; the D is unclear. Trimming left V 5 bases short and J 0 bases short, with 13 bases between. The CDR3 length is 15 residues. The germline gives CDR1 PRHDT, CDR2 FYEKMQ (reference sequence). CDR3 DNA sequence: TGTGCCAGCAGCCTCAACGCCGGGATGAACACTGAAGCTTTCTTT. Its protein product is CASSLNAGMNTEAFF.

This rearrangement joins TRBV2 to TRBJ2-7; TRBD1 matches at 8 bases. Germline V gene data show CDR1 as SNHLY and CDR2 as FYNNEI. The CDR3 consists of 16 residues. Germline trimming cut 2 bases from V and 5 bases from J; bases unmatched to any gene: 11. As DNA, the CDR3 is TGTGCCAGCAGTGAAACGGGTCAGGGGGCCGTCCACGAGCAGTACTTC. It is translated as CASSETGQGAVHEQYF.

V and J are TRBV9 and TRBJ2-7; TRBD2 matches at 8 bases. The V gene end was trimmed by 0 bases and the J gene end by 7 bases; junction bases not matched to a gene: 3. Germline V gene sequence: CDR1 SGDLS, CDR2 YYNGEE. This CDR3 region has 13 residues. The CDR3 spells CASSVVASGEQYF. In nucleotides, the CDR3 is TGTGCCAGCAGCGTAGTGGCTAGCGGGGAGCAGTACTTC.

V gene TRBV28 combines with J gene TRBJ2-7, with TRBD1 identical over 7 bases. The J segment lost 4 bases and the V segment lost 2 bases, leaving 5 bases of the junction unmatched. The CDR3 covers 14 residues. Per the germline V gene, CDR1 is MDHEN and CDR2 is SYDVKM. This chain's CDR3 is CASSLRDRLYEQYF. The CDR3 DNA follows: TGTGCCAGCAGTTTAAGGGACAGATTGTACGAGCAGTACTTC.

Turning to this clone: The same CDR3 also results from other DNA sequences found in this sample. This sequence joins TRBV28 and TRBJ2-1, with D possibly TRBD2 on 6 matching bases. The CDR3 runs 13 residues. Trimming took 4 bases from V and 6 from J, leaving 10 bases between them. The germline V gene has CDR1 MDHEN and CDR2 SYDVKM. The CDR3 reads CASSSMGGNEQFF. DNA for the CDR3: TGTGCCAGCAGTTCAATGGGAGGCAATGAGCAGTTCTTC.

This clone occurred once. The chain is built from TRBV4-3 and TRBJ2-2, with D hard to call. Germline lookup yields CDR1 LGHNA and CDR2 YSLEER. Trimming pared 0 bases from V and 0 bases from J, leaving 8 bases between. The CDR3 extends over 16 amino acids. CDR3 nucleotide sequence: TGCGCCAGCAGCCAAGATATCGTGTCGAACACCGGGGAGCTGTTTTTT. The encoded protein is CASSQDIVSNTGELFF.

This clone occurred a few times. This CDR3 fails to terminate in the conserved phenylalanine or tryptophan, so it likely reflects a read error. The DNA is left out, because the CDR3 cannot be placed on it with certainty; the CDR3 is given as TCRdb lists it. The J gene is TRBJ2-3, the V gene TRBV6-6; the D call of TRBD2 is as the table states it, not checked on the DNA. The length of the CDR3 is 14 amino acids, counting both ends. Per the germline V gene, CDR1 is MNHNY and CDR2 is SVGAGI (reference sequence). The CDR3 loop is CASSPLKGDLAGGR.

The gene calls are TRBV4-1 and TRBJ2-7; a possible D gene is TRBD2 (6 bases). This CDR3 is built from 17 residues. Germline values: CDR1 MGHRA, CDR2 YSYEKL. The V gene lost 0 bases and the J gene lost 0 bases, with 15 bases spanning the gap. CDR3: CASSQELRDSLSYEQYF. The CDR3 nucleotides are TGCGCCAGCAGCCAAGAGTTGCGGGACTCCCTCTCCTACGAGCAGTACTTC.

The chain recombines TRBV6-5 with TRBJ2-7; the D is unclear. Trimming removed 2 bases at V and 2 bases at J, with 13 bases between. The V gene's germline CDR1 is MNHEY and CDR2 SVGAGI. This CDR3 comprises 15 residues. The CDR3 is CASSYNGGSPYEQYF. The CDR3, as DNA: TGTGCCAGCAGTTACAACGGTGGTAGCCCCTACGAGCAGTACTTC.

V usage is TRBV28 and J usage is TRBJ2-5, with 8 positions matching TRBD1. Losses at the gene ends were 5 bases for V and 0 bases for J; bases not matched to a gene: 5. Per the germline V gene, CDR1 is MDHEN and CDR2 is SYDVKM. This CDR3 is 15 amino acids long. For the CDR3, the DNA is TGTGCCAGCAGTACCCCGACAGGGGACCAAGAGACCCAGTACTTC. This codes for CASSTPTGDQETQYF.

The gene calls are TRBV29-1 and TRBJ1-2; a weak D match, TRBD1 (6 bases). This CDR3 is 14 amino acids long. The V and J ends lost 4 bases and 4 bases respectively, with 16 bases between them. Per germline, CDR1 SQVTM and CDR2 ANQGSEA. CDR3 nucleotides: TGCAGCGTTGTAGGGGAACAGGGCATCTATGGCTACACCTTC. Translation gives CSVVGEQGIYGYTF. The variable domain in full, completed from reference TRBV29-1 and TRBJ1-2, reads SAVISQKPSRDICQRGTSLTIQCQVDSQVTMMFWYRQQPGQSLTLIATANQGSEATYESGFVIDKFPISRPNLTFSTLTVSNMSPEDSSIYLCSVVGEQGIYGYTFGSGTRLTVV.

The gene calls are TRBV30 and TRBJ2-1; 9 bases map to TRBD2. Germline V gene sequence: CDR1 GTSNPN, CDR2 SVGIG (reference sequence). The J segment lost 3 bases and the V segment lost 5 bases, leaving 17 bases of the junction unmatched. The CDR3 is made up of 18 amino acids. The CDR3 loop reads CAWGGFEAGGLGYNEQFF. The DNA for the CDR3 is TGTGCCTGGGGTGGTTTTGAGGCGGGAGGGCTTGGCTACAATGAGCAGTTCTTC.

The rearrangement uses TRBV4-3 and TRBJ2-7; TRBD2 matches at 9 bases. The V segment lost 3 bases and the J segment 1 base; nucleotides outside the gene matches: 10. The germline V gene encodes CDR1 LGHNA and CDR2 YSLEER. The CDR3 is 17 residues long. CDR3 DNA sequence: TGCGCCAGCAGCCAGGCCGTAGCGGGAGTTGGGTCCTACGAGCAGTACTTC. It encodes CASSQAVAGVGSYEQYF.

The rearrangement links TRBV9 to TRBJ2-7, with D perhaps matching TRBD1 (5 bases). V was cut by 3 bases and J by 7 bases, with 14 bases left in between. Germline values: CDR1 SGDLS, CDR2 YYNGEE. This CDR3 has 13 amino acids. The CDR3 is CASSDRQGWEQYF. CDR3 sequence (DNA): TGTGCCAGCAGCGACCGCCAGGGCTGGGAGCAGTACTTC.

The J gene is TRBJ2-3, the V gene TRBV28, with D perhaps TRBD2 (5 bases). The CDR3 has 15 amino acids. Germline lookup yields CDR1 MDHEN and CDR2 SYDVKM. Deletions cut 5 bases from V and 2 bases from J, with 14 bases between. The CDR3 here is CASSLGIFNTDTQYF. The DNA of the CDR3 is TGTGCCAGCAGTCTCGGGATCTTTAACACAGATACGCAGTATTTT.

The chain is built from TRBV27 and TRBJ2-1, with a tentative D call TRBD2 (5 bases). This CDR3 is built from 15 residues. Germline CDR1 reads MNHEY; CDR2 reads SMNVEV (reference sequence). V was trimmed by 6 bases and J by 6 bases, leaving 18 bases between them. Written as DNA, the CDR3 is TGTGCCAGCAGCAGTCAGGAACTAGTCCCCAATGAGCAGTTCTTC. Translation gives CASSSQELVPNEQFF.